This TCR beta chain stems from a study of CD4 T cells in relation to SARS-CoV-2 and coronaviruses. Study overall: PBMCs were cultured with antigen for roughly 10 days before TCR beta sequencing.

The CDR3 sequence is 13 residues long. CDR1 and CDR2 from the germline V gene are MNHEY and SVGAGI. The V end lost 2 bases, the J end lost 4 bases, and 7 bases lay between the germline ends. Only in-frame clones appear in the TCRdb table, and some are missing; sequencing was by immunoSEQ multiplex PCR. Of tens of thousands of clones listed, over 65% were seen once; the top ten hold 29%. The unexposed donors gave CD4+ T cells in about 2011-2018, prior to COVID-19. Isolation of CD4+ T cells took place after nine to ten days in culture. Unexposed-donor CD4+ T cells were probed with SARS-CoV-2 S/N and four cold-coronavirus spikes, cells permitting. Comments on this clone: Its specificity is unknown.

Study-wide results and caveats: Crossreactive clones expanded significantly less to SARS-CoV-2 than monoreactive clones. Crossreactivity was assessed only for spike protein, not other viral proteins.

The sequencing sample was made of CD4+ T cells from PBMCs, cultured in vitro. The chain couples TRBV6-5 to TRBJ2-3; D unclear. This TCR derives from a human donor in good health. CDR3 sequence: CASSYARSDTQYF. The CDR3 DNA reads as TGTGCCAGCAGTTACGCGCGGTCAGATACGCAGTATTTT.